These 32 T cell receptor beta chains share one sample of origin, sequenced in a study of blood T cell repertoires in COVID-19 (dated by TCRdb to 2019 to 2021). The method behind the library was the immunoSEQ multiplex PCR assay. Not all clones reach the TCRdb copy of this immuneACCESS table, which keeps in-frame sequences only. Checked studies attribute under half of the gap to unresolved V genes and leave the rest unexplained. In all, the sample holds about 21,000 clones, and around 88% of those were seen once. Jointly, the top ten make up approximately 17% of the sample. Sample: peripheral blood. The receptor source for this set is a man between 65 and 80 years old with active COVID-19.

The chain combines TRBV30 with TRBJ1-1; D not certain. Germline lookup yields CDR1 GTSNPN and CDR2 SVGIG (reference sequence). The ends were cut back, 2 bases at V and 3 bases at J, with 13 bases in the middle. The CDR3 sequence is 14 residues long. The CDR3 DNA reads TGTGCCTGGAGTCTGAGTAACGGGGACACTGAAGCTTTCTTT. It yields the protein CAWSLSNGDTEAFF.

The chain carries TRBV6-5 and TRBJ2-3; 10 bases are shared with TRBD1. This CDR3 is built from 15 residues. Germline values: CDR1 MNHEY, CDR2 SVGAGI. With V trimmed by 5 bases and J by 6 bases, 8 bases remained unmatched. The DNA of the CDR3 is TGTGCCAGCAGTACCGACAGGGGGCCGGGGGATACGCAGTATTTT. The encoded protein is CASSTDRGPGDTQYF.

J is TRBJ2-1 and V is TRBV11-2; TRBD2 matches 11 bases. The CDR3 consists of 15 residues. Germline CDR1 reads SGHAT; CDR2 reads FQNNGV. V lost 6 bases and J lost 2; bases outside the gene matches: 3. CDR3 region: CASSLSGGAYNEQFF. The CDR3 DNA follows: TGTGCCAGCAGTCTTAGCGGGGGGGCCTACAATGAGCAGTTCTTC.

This rearrangement joins TRBV24-1 to TRBJ2-1, with 11 bases aligning to TRBD1. CDR3 length: 15 residues. Germline lookup yields CDR1 KGHDR and CDR2 SFDVKD. Unmatched junction bases numbered 5, after V lost 4 bases and J lost 7 bases. CDR3 coding DNA: TGTGCCACCAGTGACCGCCGGGACAGGGGGAATGAGCAGTTCTTC. This codes for CATSDRRDRGNEQFF.

Here the CDR3 DNA reads TGTGCCAGCAGCGCGGGACAGGGGGATGAGCAGTTCTTC. Translating it yields CASSAGQGDEQFF. V usage is TRBV5-4 and J usage is TRBJ2-1; 11 bases line up with TRBD1. The CDR3 runs 13 residues. Trimming cost V 4 bases and J 8 bases; bases outside gene matches: 2. From germline, CDR1 is SGHNT and CDR2 YYREEE (reference sequence).

The rearrangement uses TRBV5-1 and TRBJ1-3; maybe TRBD1 (6 bases). There are 14 residues in the CDR3. The V end lost 2 bases, the J end lost 4 bases, and 10 bases lay between the germline ends. Germline V gene sequence: CDR1 SGHRS, CDR2 YFSETQ. The CDR3 region is CASSLQGGGNTIYF. CDR3 in DNA: TGCGCCAGCAGCTTACAGGGTGGAGGAAACACCATATATTTT.

V usage is TRBV5-1 and J usage is TRBJ2-7; 7 bases line up with TRBD2. CDR1 and CDR2 (germline): SGHRS, YFSETQ. This CDR3 has 14 residues. The junction had 4 bases not matched to a gene; V was cut back by 2 bases and J by 2 bases. The CDR3 region has the DNA TGCGCCAGCAGCTTAGGACTAGAAGCCTACGAGCAGTACTTC. Translated: CASSLGLEAYEQYF.

The rearrangement joins TRBV11-2 to TRBJ2-7; D is undetermined. The germline V and J ends were trimmed by 4 bases and 0 bases, with 13 bases remaining between them. CDR1 is SGHAT and CDR2 is FQNNGV in the germline V gene. CDR3 length: 15 amino acids. CDR3 bases: TGTGCCAGCAGCTACCCCCAACCCGGCTCCTACGAGCAGTACTTC. Amino acids: CASSYPQPGSYEQYF.

The V and J genes are TRBV4-2 and TRBJ1-2; tentatively, D is TRBD1 (6 bases). The germline V and J ends were trimmed by 0 bases and 4 bases, with 12 bases remaining between them. The CDR3 has 15 residues. Germline values: CDR1 LGHNA, CDR2 YNFKEQ. The CDR3: CASSQDVGGGYGYTF. Here the CDR3 DNA reads TGTGCCAGCAGCCAAGATGTGGGAGGGGGCTATGGCTACACCTTC.

CDR3 nucleotide sequence: TGTGCCAGCAGTTCCATAGGGACAGGACTGAACACTGAAGCTTTCTTT. Translating it yields CASSSIGTGLNTEAFF. V usage is TRBV28 and J usage is TRBJ1-1; 8 bases are shared with TRBD1. CDR3 size: 16 residues. Germline trimming cut 4 bases from V and 0 bases from J; bases unmatched to any gene: 7. Germline loops: CDR1 MDHEN, CDR2 SYDVKM.

This clone was recorded a few times. J is TRBJ2-7 and V is TRBV19; D uncertain. The V and J ends lost 11 bases and 2 bases respectively, with 19 bases between them. Per germline, CDR1 LNHDA and CDR2 SQIVND (reference sequence). The CDR3 totals 14 residues. For the CDR3, the DNA is TGTGCCGCCAAGCTGCCCGGTATCCCCTACGAGCAGTACTTC. This gives the protein CAAKLPGIPYEQYF.

V and J are TRBV19 and TRBJ1-2; possible D gene TRBD1, 5 bases. V was pared by 3 bases and J by 4 bases, with 21 bases between. Germline loops: CDR1 LNHDA, CDR2 SQIVND (reference sequence). The CDR3 covers 17 residues. CDR3 sequence reads: CASSIHFWTNPSYGYTF. The CDR3 DNA sequence: TGTGCCAGTAGTATTCATTTTTGGACAAACCCGAGCTATGGCTACACCTTC.

This clone was recorded only once. For the CDR3, the DNA is TGCGCCAGCAGCCAAGAGGGGACAGGGGAAGTATATGGCTACACCTTC. This sequence encodes CASSQEGTGEVYGYTF. V usage is TRBV4-1 and J usage is TRBJ1-2; 10 bases are shared with TRBD1. Germline V gene data show CDR1 as MGHRA and CDR2 as YSYEKL. The length of the CDR3 is 16 residues. The trim removed 0 bases at V and 5 bases at J, leaving 6 bases unmatched.

The chain couples TRBV5-1 to TRBJ2-2, with D possibly TRBD2 on 6 matching bases. There are 16 residues in the CDR3. Trimming removed 4 bases at V and 5 bases at J, with 18 bases between. The germline V gene encodes CDR1 SGHRS and CDR2 YFSETQ. The CDR3 loop is CASSPLGTVGTGELFF. The CDR3 region has the DNA TGCGCCAGCAGCCCACTCGGGACTGTGGGTACCGGGGAGCTGTTTTTT.

A single count supports this clone. The V and J genes are TRBV29-1 and TRBJ2-3; 7 bases agree with TRBD2. The CDR3 has 13 residues. The V gene's germline CDR1 is SQVTM and CDR2 ANQGSEA. With V trimmed by 7 bases and J by 5 bases, 9 bases remained unmatched. The CDR3 loop reads CSAAPGGLDTQYF. As DNA, the CDR3 is TGCAGCGCCGCACCGGGGGGATTAGATACGCAGTATTTT.

The chain has TRBV27 and TRBJ2-1, with a weak D call TRBD1 (6 bases). Germline assignment: CDR1 MNHEY and CDR2 SMNVEV (reference sequence). The CDR3 spans 13 residues. Trimming removed 2 bases from V and 6 bases from J, with 8 bases in between. Here the CDR3 DNA reads TGTGCCAGCAGTTTAGGGACAACCAATGAGCAGTTCTTC. This translates into CASSLGTTNEQFF.

V gene TRBV10-1 combines with J gene TRBJ2-1, with 11 bases that match TRBD1. Germline V CDR1 and CDR2: WNHNN, SYGVQD (reference sequence). CDR3 length equals 16 residues. The V and J ends lost 6 bases and 7 bases, in that order; junction bases with no gene match: 11. CDR3 residues: CASSQPGTGGINEQFF. The CDR3 DNA reads TGCGCCAGCAGCCAACCCGGGACAGGGGGGATTAATGAGCAGTTCTTC.

J is TRBJ1-2 and V is TRBV15, with D tentatively TRBD1 (6 bases). The length of the CDR3 is 16 residues. With 3 bases removed from V and 4 bases from J, the gap between germline ends came to 18 bases. From germline, CDR1 is LNHNV and CDR2 YYDKDF (reference sequence). The CDR3 region has the DNA TGTGCCACCAGCAGCTCCCTGGCAGGGGTTGGCTATGGCTACACCTTC. Protein product: CATSSSLAGVGYGYTF.

The gene calls are TRBV18 and TRBJ1-2; 10 positions match TRBD1. This CDR3 has 14 amino acids. Germline CDR1 KGHSH, CDR2 LQKENI. Losses at the gene ends were 3 bases for V and 6 bases for J; bases not matched to a gene: 4. CDR3: CASSPLGTGDGYTF. The CDR3 DNA follows: TGTGCCAGCTCACCCTTAGGGACAGGGGATGGCTACACCTTC.

V usage is TRBV19 and J usage is TRBJ2-7, with D possibly matching TRBD1 (6 bases). The ends were cut back, 6 bases at V and 4 bases at J, with 10 bases in the middle. The CDR3 totals 12 residues. Germline V gene sequence: CDR1 LNHDA, CDR2 SQIVND (reference sequence). The CDR3 reads CASRDRLYEQYF. In DNA form, the CDR3 reads TGTGCCAGTAGGGACAGACTATACGAGCAGTACTTC. Based on the CDR3 plus reference TRBV19 and TRBJ2-7, the full variable domain is DGGITQSPKYLFRKEGQNVTLSCEQNLNHDAMYWYRQDPGQGLRLIYYSQIVNDFQKGDIAEGYSVSREKKESFPLTVTSAQKNPTAFYLCASRDRLYEQYFGPGTRLTVT.

The genes are TRBV25-1 and TRBJ2-7; 9 bases fit TRBD1. This CDR3 has 17 amino acids. The V segment lost 2 bases and the J segment 0 bases; nucleotides outside the gene matches: 8. Looked up from germline, CDR1 is MGHDK and CDR2 is SYGVNS. CDR3 DNA: TGTGCCAGCAGTGAACTCGGACAGGGGAAGCTCTCCTACGAGCAGTACTTC. It encodes CASSELGQGKLSYEQYF.

The chain joins TRBV7-9 to TRBJ2-5, with TRBD1 matching 8 bases. In germline, CDR1 is SEHNR, CDR2 FQNEAQ (reference sequence). The CDR3 has 14 residues. Germline trimming cut 4 bases from V and 2 bases from J; bases unmatched to any gene: 3. The CDR3 DNA sequence: TGTGCCAGCAGCTCCCGGGACAGGCAAGAGACCCAGTACTTC. Translation: CASSSRDRQETQYF.

The V gene is TRBV6-1, the J gene TRBJ2-1; 11 bases map to TRBD2. Germline CDR1 is MNHNS and CDR2 is SASEGT. The CDR3 is 16 residues long. The J segment lost 10 bases and the V segment lost 3 bases, leaving 11 bases of the junction unmatched. The CDR3 sequence: CASSDRTSGPSFEQFF. The CDR3, as DNA: TGTGCCAGCAGTGACCGGACTAGCGGGCCGTCGTTCGAGCAGTTCTTC.

This clone was seen once. The rearrangement joins TRBV29-1 to TRBJ2-5; 14 nucleotides align to TRBD2. CDR3 length equals 15 residues. Germline V gene lookup returns CDR1 SQVTM and CDR2 ANQGSEA. V was pared by 7 bases and J by 6 bases, with 10 bases of the junction left unmatched. CDR3 region: CSGRKGLAGGQTQYF. The CDR3, as DNA: TGCAGCGGCCGTAAAGGACTAGCGGGAGGACAGACCCAGTACTTC.

This clone was seen a single time. The chain carries TRBV5-1 and TRBJ2-7; D might be TRBD1 (6 bases). Germline assignment: CDR1 SGHRS and CDR2 YFSETQ. This CDR3 comprises 15 residues. Trimming left V 4 bases short and J 0 bases short, with 14 bases between. CDR3 sequence: CASSLDRFPSYEQYF. CDR3 coding DNA: TGCGCCAGCAGCCTTGACAGGTTCCCCTCCTACGAGCAGTACTTC.

This clone was seen a few times. The rearrangement joins TRBV3-1 (or the pseudogene TRBV3-2) to TRBJ1-6, with TRBD1 matching 7 bases. The CDR3 is 14 amino acids. Germline CDR1 and CDR2: LGHDT and YNNKEL (reference sequence). The ends lost 3 bases at V and 7 bases at J; junction bases unmatched: 3. CDR3 DNA sequence: TGTGCCAGCAGCCAGGGACAGTGGAATTCACCCCTCCACTTT. Translated, it gives CASSQGQWNSPLHF.

V is TRBV29-1 and J is TRBJ1-1, with D tentatively TRBD1 (5 bases). The CDR3 consists of 14 residues. V was trimmed by 3 bases and J by 0 bases, leaving 11 bases between them. From germline, CDR1 is SQVTM and CDR2 ANQGSEA. Written as DNA, the CDR3 is TGCAGCGTTGATGGGGGGGGGATGAACACTGAAGCTTTCTTT. Its translation: CSVDGGGMNTEAFF.

The chain has TRBV5-1 and TRBJ2-7, with a tentative D call TRBD2 (6 bases). CDR3 length: 14 amino acids. V lost 4 bases and J 7 bases, leaving 18 bases between the germline ends. The germline gives CDR1 SGHRS, CDR2 YFSETQ. CDR3 residues: CASSGGWRAGEQYF. As DNA, the CDR3 is TGCGCCAGCAGCGGCGGATGGAGGGCGGGGGAGCAGTACTTC.

The chain uses TRBV4-2 and TRBJ2-1; 9 bases map to TRBD2. Germline loops: CDR1 LGHNA, CDR2 YNFKEQ. The CDR3 covers 17 residues. Trimming cost V 3 bases and J 7 bases; bases outside gene matches: 13. The CDR3 protein is CASSQTLGGGAENEQFF. The CDR3 DNA sequence: TGTGCCAGCAGCCAGACCTTGGGCGGGGGGGCTGAGAATGAGCAGTTCTTC.

The chain carries TRBV6-5 and TRBJ2-2; D is perhaps TRBD1 (6 bases). This CDR3 has 16 amino acids. With 4 bases removed from V and 2 bases from J, the gap between germline ends came to 14 bases. Germline CDR1 is MNHEY and CDR2 is SVGAGI. The CDR3 DNA sequence: TGTGCCAGCAGTTTCCCGACAGGCCAAAACACCGGGGAGCTGTTTTTT. This translates into CASSFPTGQNTGELFF.

The rearrangement uses TRBV2 and TRBJ1-1, with D tentatively TRBD1 (5 bases). V shed 5 bases and J shed 5 bases, with 18 bases lying between them. This CDR3 spans 15 amino acids. Germline CDR1 is SNHLY and CDR2 is FYNNEI. The CDR3 here is CASSPDQGSWTEAFF. The DNA for the CDR3 is TGTGCCAGCAGTCCGGACCAGGGAAGTTGGACTGAAGCTTTCTTT.

The V gene is TRBV7-6, the J gene TRBJ2-7, with D maybe TRBD1 (5 bases). From germline, CDR1 is SGHVS and CDR2 FNYEAQ. The V end lost 5 bases, the J end lost 7 bases, and 21 bases lay between the germline ends. This CDR3 is 15 amino acids long. CDR3: CASSDLGQGTSEQYF. Written as DNA, the CDR3 is TGTGCCAGCAGCGATTTAGGTCAGGGAACCTCAGAGCAGTACTTC. The whole variable domain, remainder taken from reference TRBV7-6 and TRBJ2-7, is GAGVSQSPRYKVTKRGQDVALRCDPISGHVSLYWYRQALGQGPEFLTYFNYEAQQDKSGLPNDRFSAERPEGSISTLTIQRTEQRDSAMYRCASSDLGQGTSEQYFGPGTRLTVT.